Many counts were recorded for the clone carrying this T cell receptor (beta chain). Deletions cut 7 bases from V and 4 bases from J, with 16 bases between. The CDR3 totals 14 residues. MiXCR, run by TCRdb on the RACE reads, gives a single entry per CDR3 protein. The repertoire holds approximately 86,000 distinct CDR3 sequences, with under 13% as singletons. The data originate from a study of human T cells and chemical hapten exposure. Documented time point: patch test 3, about 24 weeks after DPC sensitization. Treatment of the sample: therapeutic diphenylcyclopropenone sensitization with weekly scalp DPC. The study drew its donors from alopecia patients who were 18 to 70 years old and suitable for DPC.

The genes are TRBV12-3 or TRBV12-4 and TRBJ1-1, with TRBD1 as a possible D gene (5 bases). The receptor was derived from a woman aged 30 to 39 with alopecia areata. Some clones in this sample may be carry-over from other donors' samples. This specimen consisted of whole blood, obtained in connection with sensitization to the hapten diphenylcyclopropenone (DPC). CDR3 in amino acids: CASTPVGRSTEAFF. The CDR3 DNA reads TGTGCCAGCACTCCTGTGGGGCGGAGCACTGAAGCTTTCTTT.